The 27 T cell receptor beta chains below were found in one sample sequenced in a study of T cells in placental villitis. The libraries were made with immunoSEQ v4. Some clones are missing from TCRdb's copy, which holds only in-frame ones; the method was immunoSEQ multiplex PCR. Altogether some 6,100 clones are present, roughly 73% being singletons, with the ten largest covering 8% to 10%. Sequencing was done on a sample of placental tissue containing maternal and fetal cells. The receptors originated from a human patient with infectious villitis; the placental T cells may come from both mother and fetus.

Worth noting for this clone: A read error may explain this, as a much larger clone is one base away. The chain combines TRBV7-6 with TRBJ2-5; D unresolved. CDR1 SGHVS and CDR2 FNYEAQ come from the germline V gene. The CDR3 contains 14 residues. Trimming left V 5 bases short and J 2 bases short, with 12 bases between. As DNA, the CDR3 is TGTGCCAGCAGCCCGAACCAAGTGCAAGAGACCCAGTACTTC. Its protein product is CASSPNQVQETQYF.

This clone occurred a few times. The chain has TRBV29-1 and TRBJ1-1; D perhaps matches TRBD1 (6 bases). This CDR3 contains 13 residues. The ends were cut back, 3 bases at V and 3 bases at J, with 11 bases in the middle. Germline V CDR1 and CDR2: SQVTM, ANQGSEA. CDR3 region: CSVDGQSYTEAFF. The CDR3 region has the DNA TGCAGCGTTGATGGACAGTCCTACACTGAAGCTTTCTTT. Based on the CDR3 plus reference TRBV29-1 and TRBJ1-1, the full variable domain is SAVISQKPSRDICQRGTSLTIQCQVDSQVTMMFWYRQQPGQSLTLIATANQGSEATYESGFVIDKFPISRPNLTFSTLTVSNMSPEDSSIYLCSVDGQSYTEAFFGQGTRLTVV.

The J gene is TRBJ1-1, the V gene TRBV5-5; possibly TRBD1 for D (5 bases). Trimming shortened V by 4 bases and J by 1 base, and 14 bases separated the two germline ends. The CDR3 runs to 15 residues. CDR1 and CDR2 (germline): SGHKS, YYEKEE (reference sequence). The CDR3 is CASSPADRRNTEAFF. As DNA, the CDR3 is TGTGCCAGCAGCCCTGCTGACAGAAGGAACACTGAAGCTTTCTTT.

The J gene is TRBJ2-5, the V gene TRBV7-2; 12 bases align to TRBD2. The ends lost 2 bases at V and 4 bases at J; junction bases unmatched: 2. CDR1 and CDR2 from the germline V gene are SGHTA and FQGNSA. The CDR3 has 15 residues. The CDR3 DNA reads TGTGCCAGCAGCTTACTAGCGGGGGGGCCAGAGACCCAGTACTTC. Encoded protein: CASSLLAGGPETQYF.

V is TRBV24-1 and J is TRBJ2-5; 9 bases map to TRBD2. The ends lost 5 bases at V and 3 bases at J; junction bases unmatched: 6. CDR3 length: 15 amino acids. The germline V gene has CDR1 KGHDR and CDR2 SFDVKD. The CDR3 DNA reads TGTGCCACCAGTGGTGCGCGGGGGGGCGAAGAGACCCAGTACTTC. Protein sequence: CATSGARGGEETQYF.

This rearrangement joins TRBV19 to TRBJ2-3; D is uncertain. This CDR3 comprises 13 residues. V lost 8 bases and J lost 3, with 12 bases in between. Germline values: CDR1 LNHDA, CDR2 SQIVND (reference sequence). The CDR3: CASSNGWTDTQYF. The CDR3 region has the DNA TGTGCCAGTTCAAATGGGTGGACAGATACGCAGTATTTT.

This clone was observed once. V and J are TRBV29-1 and TRBJ1-4; D is unresolved. Trimming took off 2 bases at V and 4 bases at J, with 8 bases between the two ends. This CDR3 has 13 residues. The germline gives CDR1 SQVTM, CDR2 ANQGSEA. The CDR3 region has the DNA TGCAGCGTTGAACTGGAGAGTAATGAAAAACTGTTTTTT. Translated: CSVELESNEKLFF.

This chain connects TRBV7-9 to TRBJ2-6; D gene ambiguous. V dropped 3 bases and J dropped 0 bases, with 15 bases sitting between them. Germline assignment: CDR1 SEHNR and CDR2 FQNEAQ (reference sequence). The CDR3 extends over 18 amino acids. The CDR3 nucleotides read TGTGCCAGCAGCTTGACGGGTGACTTTCGCTCTGGGGCCAACGTCCTGACTTTC. This sequence encodes CASSLTGDFRSGANVLTF.

The rearrangement uses TRBV29-1 and TRBJ2-7; TRBD2 might be the D (6 bases). Trimming stripped 6 bases from V and 6 bases from J, with 18 bases between. Germline assignment: CDR1 SQVTM and CDR2 ANQGSEA. The CDR3 loop spans 13 amino acids. In DNA, the CDR3 is TGCAGCGTGGCCAGGCAGTACGGGGGCGAGCAGTACTTC. This encodes CSVARQYGGEQYF.

The chain is built from TRBV5-4 and TRBJ1-6; D is possibly TRBD1 (6 bases). The CDR3 consists of 16 residues. Trimming pared 0 bases from V and 8 bases from J, leaving 15 bases between. The germline V gene has CDR1 SGHNT and CDR2 YYREEE (reference sequence). This CDR3 reads CASSLVVQGRDSPLHF. The CDR3 DNA reads as TGTGCCAGCAGCTTGGTGGTCCAGGGGAGAGATTCACCCCTCCACTTT.

The rearrangement links TRBV12-3 or TRBV12-4 to TRBJ2-7; D ambiguous. The CDR3 is 13 amino acids. V dropped 1 base and J dropped 1 base, with 5 bases sitting between them. Here the CDR3 reads CASSLGRSYEQYF. CDR3 in DNA: TGTGCCAGCAGTTTAGGCAGATCCTACGAGCAGTACTTC.

The chain carries TRBV4-3 and TRBJ2-1; D is unclear. Germline V gives CDR1 LGHNA, CDR2 YSLEER. The ends were cut back, 1 base at V and 2 bases at J, with 9 bases in the middle. The CDR3 has 15 amino acids. The DNA for the CDR3 is TGCGCCAGCAGCCAAGCAACTGCTACCTACAATGAGCAGTTCTTC. Translating gives CASSQATATYNEQFF.

The gene calls are TRBV2 and TRBJ1-1; weak D call: TRBD1 (5 bases). Germline CDR1 is SNHLY and CDR2 is FYNNEI. Trimming pared 4 bases from V and 3 bases from J, leaving 12 bases between. CDR3 length equals 14 residues. DNA of the CDR3: TGTGCCAGCAGTGCAGGGAAATTCGACACTGAAGCTTTCTTT. As protein: CASSAGKFDTEAFF.

The V gene is TRBV12-3 or TRBV12-4, the J gene TRBJ1-2; D not certain. V was shortened by 4 bases and J by 7 bases, with 7 bases between the two germline ends. There are 11 residues in the CDR3. The CDR3 DNA sequence: TGTGCCAGCAGTTCTGGTTTTGGCTACACCTTC. Amino acid sequence: CASSSGFGYTF.

The rearrangement joins TRBV6-6 to TRBJ2-1; a possible D gene is TRBD2 (6 bases). Trimming pared 6 bases from V and 0 bases from J, leaving 12 bases between. CDR3 length equals 15 residues. Germline V gene lookup returns CDR1 MNHNY and CDR2 SVGAGI (reference sequence). The CDR3 DNA reads as TGTGCCAGCAGCGCGGGGAGGAGCTCCTACAATGAGCAGTTCTTC. It translates to CASSAGRSSYNEQFF.

The J gene is TRBJ2-6, the V gene TRBV6-2 or TRBV6-3, with D perhaps matching TRBD1 (5 bases). This CDR3 has 14 residues. The germline V and J ends were trimmed by 5 bases and 3 bases, with 8 bases remaining between them. Germline lookup yields CDR1 MNHEY and CDR2 SVGEGT. CDR3 protein: CASSKGDGANVLTF. CDR3 nucleotides: TGTGCCAGCAGTAAAGGGGATGGGGCCAACGTCCTGACTTTC.

The chain recombines TRBV6-2 or TRBV6-3 with TRBJ2-7, with 12 positions matching TRBD2. This CDR3 comprises 15 residues. The V gene's germline CDR1 is MNHEY and CDR2 SVGEGT. V dropped 2 bases and J dropped 2; count of bases not matched to a gene: 1. The CDR3 spells CASSYGLAGTYEQYF. In nucleotides, the CDR3 is TGTGCCAGCAGTTACGGACTAGCGGGGACCTACGAGCAGTACTTC.

The chain has TRBV15 and TRBJ1-3; D ambiguous. V lost 0 bases and J 4 bases, leaving 10 bases between the germline ends. The CDR3 contains 15 residues. CDR1 LNHNV and CDR2 YYDKDF come from the germline V gene (reference sequence). This CDR3 reads CATSREIGDGNTIYF. As DNA, the CDR3 is TGTGCCACCAGCAGAGAGATAGGTGACGGAAACACCATATATTTT. Combining the CDR3 with reference TRBV15 and TRBJ1-3 gives the whole variable domain DAMVIQNPRYQVTQFGKPVTLSCSQTLNHNVMYWYQQKSSQAPKLLFHYYDKDFNNEADTPDNFQSRRPNTSFCFLDIRSPGLGDTAMYLCATSREIGDGNTIYFGEGSWLTVV.

The chain combines TRBV7-3 with TRBJ2-2, with D unclear. Trimming left V 5 bases short and J 0 bases short, with 16 bases between. In germline, CDR1 is SGHTA, CDR2 FQGTGA. CDR3 length equals 17 residues. The CDR3 region has the DNA TGTGCCAGCAGCCAGATAGGACCGCCGACGAACACCGGGGAGCTGTTTTTT. This codes for CASSQIGPPTNTGELFF.

The chain combines TRBV29-1 with TRBJ2-1; TRBD1 matches 9 bases. The CDR3 runs 16 residues. V was clipped by 0 bases and J by 8 bases; unmatched bases: 11. Germline CDR1 reads SQVTM; CDR2 reads ANQGSEA. The chain's CDR3 is CSVEDFVRDRVDEQFF. CDR3 sequence (DNA): TGCAGCGTTGAAGATTTCGTGAGGGACAGGGTAGATGAGCAGTTCTTC.

This clone came up once. The chain recombines TRBV6-2 or TRBV6-3 with TRBJ2-7, with 9 bases matching TRBD1. V lost 5 bases, J lost 6 bases, and 2 bases stayed unmatched. The CDR3 has 12 residues. The V gene's germline CDR1 is MNHEY and CDR2 SVGEGT. The CDR3: CASSRTGVEQYF. CDR3 coding DNA: TGTGCCAGCAGTCGGACAGGGGTCGAGCAGTACTTC.

Turning to this clone: This same CDR3 is encoded by further DNA sequences in the sample. The chain has TRBV3-1 (or the pseudogene TRBV3-2) and TRBJ1-3, with 7 bases identical to TRBD1. The V segment lost 1 base and the J segment 7 bases; nucleotides outside the gene matches: 1. The CDR3 sequence is 13 residues long. CDR1 and CDR2 (germline): LGHDT, YNNKEL (reference sequence). The CDR3: CASSQGRGNTIYF. The CDR3 DNA reads TGTGCCAGCAGCCAAGGCAGGGGGAACACCATATATTTT.

V usage is TRBV6-4 and J usage is TRBJ2-1; TRBD2 is a possible D gene (6 bases). Germline CDR1 is MRHNA and CDR2 is SNTAGT. The CDR3 has 15 amino acids. Between the trimmed V and J ends, which lost 4 bases and 2 bases, there was a span of 12 bases. Here the CDR3 reads CASSVEGSAYNEQFF. Here the CDR3 DNA reads TGTGCCAGCAGTGTGGAGGGGTCTGCCTACAATGAGCAGTTCTTC.

The chain joins TRBV19 to TRBJ2-1, with unresolved D. V lost 7 bases, J lost 3 bases, and 10 bases lay in between. Germline V lookup: CDR1 LNHDA, CDR2 SQIVND (reference sequence). The CDR3 is made up of 13 amino acids. The DNA of the CDR3 is TGTGCCAGTATCTCCGACCTCTACAATGAGCAGTTCTTC. This sequence encodes CASISDLYNEQFF.

This clone was detected a few times. The V gene is TRBV5-1, the J gene TRBJ1-2, with D perhaps TRBD1 (5 bases). Germline CDR1 SGHRS, CDR2 YFSETQ. This CDR3 contains 12 residues. The V and J ends lost 4 bases and 2 bases respectively, with 6 bases between them. CDR3 DNA: TGCGCCAGCAGCCGGGACAACTATGGCTACACCTTC. Translation: CASSRDNYGYTF.

The CDR3 region has the DNA TGTGCCAGCAGTTACAAGGGTCTAGCCAAAAACATTCAGTACTTC. As protein: CASSYKGLAKNIQYF. This chain joins TRBV6-2 or TRBV6-3 and TRBJ2-4; D gene unclear. V dropped 2 bases and J dropped 0 bases, with 8 bases sitting between them. CDR1 MNHEY and CDR2 SVGEGT come from the germline V gene. The CDR3 spans 15 residues.

The chain is built from TRBV7-2 and TRBJ2-5; tentative D call: TRBD2 (5 bases). Germline V gene data show CDR1 as SGHTA and CDR2 as FQGNSA. The V and J ends lost 2 bases and 3 bases respectively, with 7 bases between them. The CDR3 consists of 13 residues. The CDR3 region is CASSLLSEETQYF. The CDR3 DNA reads TGTGCCAGCAGCTTACTTAGCGAAGAGACCCAGTACTTC.